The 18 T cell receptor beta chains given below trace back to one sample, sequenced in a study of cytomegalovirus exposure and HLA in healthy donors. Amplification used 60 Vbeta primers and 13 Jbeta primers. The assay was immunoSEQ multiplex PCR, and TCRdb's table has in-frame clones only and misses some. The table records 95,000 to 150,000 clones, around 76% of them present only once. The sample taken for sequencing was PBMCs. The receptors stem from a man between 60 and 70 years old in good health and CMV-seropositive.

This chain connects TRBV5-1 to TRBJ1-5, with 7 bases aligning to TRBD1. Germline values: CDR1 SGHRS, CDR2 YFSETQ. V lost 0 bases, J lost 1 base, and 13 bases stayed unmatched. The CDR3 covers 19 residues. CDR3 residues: CASSLEGAAGPGSNQPQHF. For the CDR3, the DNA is TGCGCCAGCAGCTTGGAGGGGGCTGCTGGACCTGGGAGCAATCAGCCCCAGCATTTT. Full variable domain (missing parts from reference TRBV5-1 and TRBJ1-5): KAGVTQTPRYLIKTRGQQVTLSCSPISGHRSVSWYQQTPGQGLQFLFEYFSETQRNKGNFPGRFSGRQFSNSRSEMNVSTLELGDSALYLCASSLEGAAGPGSNQPQHFGDGTRLSIL.

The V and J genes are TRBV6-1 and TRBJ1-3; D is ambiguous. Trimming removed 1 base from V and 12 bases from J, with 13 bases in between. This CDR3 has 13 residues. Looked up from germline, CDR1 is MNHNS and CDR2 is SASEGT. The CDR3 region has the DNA TGTGCCAGCAGTGAAGAGAGGGTGAAAGGCATATATTTT. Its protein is CASSEERVKGIYF.

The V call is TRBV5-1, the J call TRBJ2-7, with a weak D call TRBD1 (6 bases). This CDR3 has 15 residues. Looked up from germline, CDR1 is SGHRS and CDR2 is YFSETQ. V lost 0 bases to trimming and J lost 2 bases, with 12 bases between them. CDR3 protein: CASSLAGTQTYEQYF. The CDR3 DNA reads TGCGCCAGCAGCTTGGCCGGGACACAAACCTACGAGCAGTACTTC.

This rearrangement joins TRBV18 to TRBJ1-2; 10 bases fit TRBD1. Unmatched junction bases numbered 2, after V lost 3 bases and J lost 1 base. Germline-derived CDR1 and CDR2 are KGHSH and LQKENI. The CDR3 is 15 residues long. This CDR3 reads CASSPGQGYNYGYTF. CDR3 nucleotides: TGTGCCAGCTCACCGGGACAGGGGTATAACTATGGCTACACCTTC.

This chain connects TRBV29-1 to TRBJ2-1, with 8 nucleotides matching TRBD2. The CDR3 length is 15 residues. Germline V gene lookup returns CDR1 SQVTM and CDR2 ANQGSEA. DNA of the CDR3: TGCAGTGGCGCTAGCGGGCAGAGCTCCTACAATGAGCAGTTCTTC. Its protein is CSGASGQSSYNEQFF.

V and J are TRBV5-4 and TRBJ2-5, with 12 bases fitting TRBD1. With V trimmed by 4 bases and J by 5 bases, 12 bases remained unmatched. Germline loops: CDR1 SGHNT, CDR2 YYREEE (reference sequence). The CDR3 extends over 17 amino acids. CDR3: CASSPSLGTGGSETQYF. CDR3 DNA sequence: TGTGCCAGCAGCCCCTCACTGGGGACAGGGGGCTCGGAGACCCAGTACTTC. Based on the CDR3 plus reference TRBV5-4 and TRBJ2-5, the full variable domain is ETGVTQSPTHLIKTRGQQVTLRCSSQSGHNTVSWYQQALGQGPQFIFQYYREEENGRGNFPPRFSGLQFPNYSSELNVNALELDDSALYLCASSPSLGTGGSETQYFGPGTRLLVL.

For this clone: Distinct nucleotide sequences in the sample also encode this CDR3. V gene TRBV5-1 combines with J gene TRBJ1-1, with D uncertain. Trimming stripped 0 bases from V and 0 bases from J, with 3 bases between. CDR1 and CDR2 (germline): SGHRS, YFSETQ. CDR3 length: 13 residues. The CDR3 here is CASSLAVNTEAFF. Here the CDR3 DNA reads TGCGCCAGCAGCTTGGCCGTGAACACTGAAGCTTTCTTT.

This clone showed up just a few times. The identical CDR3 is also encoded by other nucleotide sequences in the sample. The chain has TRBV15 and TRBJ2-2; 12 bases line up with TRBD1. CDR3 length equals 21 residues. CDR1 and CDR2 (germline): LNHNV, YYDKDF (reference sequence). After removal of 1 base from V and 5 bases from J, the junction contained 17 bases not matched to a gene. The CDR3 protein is CATSRGGTGGSRSGGTGELFF. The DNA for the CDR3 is TGTGCCACCAGCAGAGGCGGGACAGGGGGCAGTCGTAGCGGGGGTACCGGGGAGCTGTTTTTT.

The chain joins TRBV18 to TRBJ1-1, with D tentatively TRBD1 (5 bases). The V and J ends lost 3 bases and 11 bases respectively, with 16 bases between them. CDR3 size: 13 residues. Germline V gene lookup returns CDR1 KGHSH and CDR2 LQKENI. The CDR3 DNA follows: TGTGCCAGCTCACCTTCCGACAGTCGGGCCGCTTTCTTT. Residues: CASSPSDSRAAFF.

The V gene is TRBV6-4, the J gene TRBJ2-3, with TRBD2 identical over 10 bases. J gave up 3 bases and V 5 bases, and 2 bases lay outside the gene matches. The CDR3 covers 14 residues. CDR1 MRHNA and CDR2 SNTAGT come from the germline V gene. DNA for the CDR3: TGTGCCAGCAGTACGACTAGCGGGACAGATACGCAGTATTTT. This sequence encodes CASSTTSGTDTQYF.

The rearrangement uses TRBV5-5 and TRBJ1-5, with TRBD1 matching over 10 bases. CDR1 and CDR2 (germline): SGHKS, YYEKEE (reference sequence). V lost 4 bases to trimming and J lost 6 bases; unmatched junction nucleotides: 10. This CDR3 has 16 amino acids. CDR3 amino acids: CASSPTPDRGLQPQHF. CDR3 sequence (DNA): TGTGCCAGCAGCCCCACCCCCGACAGGGGGCTTCAGCCCCAGCATTTT.

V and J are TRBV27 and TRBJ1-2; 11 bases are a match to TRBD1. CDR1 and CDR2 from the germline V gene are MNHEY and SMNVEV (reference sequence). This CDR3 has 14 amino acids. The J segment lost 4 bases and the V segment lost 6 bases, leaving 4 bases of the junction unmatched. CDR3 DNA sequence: TGTGCCAGCAGCTGGGACAGGGGGTCCTATGGCTACACCTTC. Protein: CASSWDRGSYGYTF.

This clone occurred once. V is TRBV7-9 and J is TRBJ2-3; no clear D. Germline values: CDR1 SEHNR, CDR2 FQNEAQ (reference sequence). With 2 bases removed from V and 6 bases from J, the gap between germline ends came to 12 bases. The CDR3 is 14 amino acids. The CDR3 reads CASSLSGQLDTQYF. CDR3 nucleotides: TGTGCCAGCAGCTTAAGTGGGCAGTTGGATACGCAGTATTTT.

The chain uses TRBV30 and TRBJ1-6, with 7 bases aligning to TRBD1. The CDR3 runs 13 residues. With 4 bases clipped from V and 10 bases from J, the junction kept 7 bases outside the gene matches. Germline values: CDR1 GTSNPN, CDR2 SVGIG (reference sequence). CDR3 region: CAWTGTVGSPLHF. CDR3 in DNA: TGTGCCTGGACCGGGACAGTGGGGTCACCCCTCCACTTT.

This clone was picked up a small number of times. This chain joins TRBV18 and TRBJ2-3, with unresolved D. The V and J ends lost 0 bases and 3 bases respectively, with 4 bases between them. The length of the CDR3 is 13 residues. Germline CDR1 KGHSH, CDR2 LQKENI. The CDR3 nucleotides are TGTGCCAGCTCACCACCGAGGACAGATACGCAGTATTTT. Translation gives CASSPPRTDTQYF.

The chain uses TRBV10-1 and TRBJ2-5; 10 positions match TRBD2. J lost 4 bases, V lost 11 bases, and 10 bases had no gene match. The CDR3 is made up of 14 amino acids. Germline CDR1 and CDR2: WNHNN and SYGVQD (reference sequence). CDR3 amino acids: CASSPSGGPETQYF. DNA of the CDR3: TGCGCCTCTTCCCCTAGCGGGGGCCCAGAGACCCAGTACTTC.

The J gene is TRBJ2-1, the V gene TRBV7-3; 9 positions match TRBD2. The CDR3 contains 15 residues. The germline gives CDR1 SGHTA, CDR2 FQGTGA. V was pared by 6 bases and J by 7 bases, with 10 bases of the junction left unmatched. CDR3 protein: CASSSVVAGVNEQFF. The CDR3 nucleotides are TGTGCCAGCAGTTCTGTGGTAGCGGGAGTGAATGAGCAGTTCTTC. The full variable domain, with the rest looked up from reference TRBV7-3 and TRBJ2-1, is GAGVSQTPSNKVTEKGKYVELRCDPISGHTALYWYRQSLGQGPEFLIYFQGTGAADDSGLPNDRFFAVRPEGSVSTLKIQRTERGDSAVYLCASSSVVAGVNEQFFGPGTRLTVL.

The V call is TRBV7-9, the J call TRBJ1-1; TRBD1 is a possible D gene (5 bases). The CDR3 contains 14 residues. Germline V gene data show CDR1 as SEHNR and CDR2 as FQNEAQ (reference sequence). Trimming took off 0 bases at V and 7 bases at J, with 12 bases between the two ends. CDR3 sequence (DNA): TGTGCCAGCAGCTTAGCCCAGACAGCGCTTGAAGCTTTCTTT. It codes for CASSLAQTALEAFF.